Presented here are 30 T cell receptor beta chains from one specimen sequenced in a study of cytomegalovirus exposure and HLA in healthy donors. Primers for the PCR totalled 60 Vbeta and 13 Jbeta. Clones were sequenced by immunoSEQ multiplex PCR, and TCRdb holds only the in-frame ones, with some missing. The sample consists of about 190,000 clones, over 70% of them appearing once. Sequences were obtained from PBMCs. The receptors derive from a man between 50 and 59 years old in good health and CMV-seronegative.

This clone is a singleton in its sample. J is TRBJ1-2 and V is TRBV10-3; D not certain. The CDR3 has 11 residues. Germline CDR1 reads ENHRY; CDR2 reads SYGVKD. With 7 bases removed from V and 3 bases from J, the gap between germline ends came to 6 bases. CDR3 amino acids: CAIMGDYGYTF. As DNA, the CDR3 is TGTGCCATCATGGGCGACTATGGCTACACCTTC.

This chain uses TRBV2 with TRBJ1-5; D gene uncertain. With 6 bases removed from V and 8 bases from J, the gap between germline ends came to 14 bases. The CDR3 loop spans 13 amino acids. CDR1 is SNHLY, CDR2 FYNNEI, per germline. DNA of the CDR3: TGTGCCAGCAGGAGGCAGTCATCGGAGCCCCAGCATTTT. This translates into CASRRQSSEPQHF.

The chain links TRBV7-9 to TRBJ1-6; weak D call: TRBD1 (5 bases). The CDR3 runs to 13 residues. The germline CDR1 and CDR2 sequences are SEHNR and FQNEAQ (reference sequence). The germline V and J ends were trimmed by 3 bases and 7 bases, with 7 bases remaining between them. The CDR3 reads CASSFDRNSPLHF. The CDR3 DNA reads as TGTGCCAGCAGCTTTGACAGAAATTCACCCCTCCACTTT.

The rearrangement links TRBV2 to TRBJ2-7; tentative D call: TRBD2 (5 bases). Trimming cost V 11 bases and J 5 bases, with 10 bases left between them. Germline V gene sequence: CDR1 SNHLY, CDR2 FYNNEI. This CDR3 has 10 amino acids. CDR3 sequence: CAYLEDEQYF. CDR3 in DNA: TGTGCCTACCTGGAGGACGAGCAGTACTTC.

The chain joins TRBV20-1 to TRBJ2-5, with D hard to call. With 6 bases removed from V and 1 base from J, the gap between germline ends came to 6 bases. Germline CDR1 and CDR2: DFQATT and SNEGSKA (reference sequence). The CDR3 length is 11 residues. DNA of the CDR3: TGCAGTGCCCTCCGCCAAGAGACCCAGTACTTC. The encoded protein is CSALRQETQYF.

This clone has only a few counts. The V call is TRBV7-2, the J call TRBJ1-4; TRBD1 aligns across 8 bases. V was pared by 5 bases and J by 8 bases, with 13 bases of the junction left unmatched. Per germline, CDR1 SGHTA and CDR2 FQGNSA. This CDR3 has 16 amino acids. The CDR3 coding sequence is TGTGCCAGCAGCCTAATTGGGACAGGTGGGCTGGAAAAACTGTTTTTT. It encodes CASSLIGTGGLEKLFF.

This clone was found a few times. This chain uses TRBV29-1 with TRBJ1-1; D call uncertain. Between the trimmed V and J ends, which lost 5 bases and 5 bases, there was a span of 12 bases. The CDR3 totals 12 residues. Germline lookup yields CDR1 SQVTM and CDR2 ANQGSEA. This CDR3 reads CSVRTTGTEAFF. CDR3 DNA: TGCAGCGTTAGAACGACTGGGACTGAAGCTTTCTTT.

This clone appeared once. CDR3 sequence reads: CASSPPGSSYEQYF. The CDR3 nucleotides are TGTGCCAGCAGCCCACCCGGGAGCTCCTACGAGCAGTACTTC. The chain links TRBV7-9 to TRBJ2-7; weak D call: TRBD2 (6 bases). The germline gives CDR1 SEHNR, CDR2 FQNEAQ (reference sequence). The CDR3 runs to 14 residues. Between the trimmed V and J ends, which lost 5 bases and 0 bases, there was a span of 11 bases.

V is TRBV6-5 and J is TRBJ1-2, with D possibly being TRBD1 (6 bases). Germline loops: CDR1 MNHEY, CDR2 SVGAGI. V was trimmed by 7 bases and J by 7 bases, leaving 13 bases between them. The CDR3 runs 12 residues. DNA of the CDR3: TGTGCCAGCACGTGGTACAGGGTTGGCTACACCTTC. It yields the protein CASTWYRVGYTF.

This clone was seen only once. V gene TRBV2 combines with J gene TRBJ1-2; 9 bases are a match to TRBD1. CDR3 size: 15 residues. CDR1 is SNHLY, CDR2 FYNNEI, per germline. V lost 6 bases, J lost 7 bases, and 12 bases stayed unmatched. The CDR3 DNA is TGTGCCAGCAGCTCCACACAGGGGGCAATCGGTGGCTACACCTTC. Translation gives CASSSTQGAIGGYTF.

This clone appeared once. One end of the junction varies from germline; a read error may be responsible. V and J are TRBV7-9 and TRBJ2-2; TRBD1 matches at 8 bases. This CDR3 contains 15 residues. Germline lookup yields CDR1 SEHNR and CDR2 FQNEAQ (reference sequence). The CDR3 DNA follows: TGTTCCAGCAGTTCCGGGACAGGTTTATCCGGGGAGCTGTTTTTT. Amino acids: CSSSSGTGLSGELFF.

This rearrangement joins TRBV6-5 to TRBJ2-7, with a possible D match to TRBD1 (6 bases). Germline V gene sequence: CDR1 MNHEY, CDR2 SVGAGI. CDR3 length: 14 residues. With 6 bases removed from V and 2 bases from J, the gap between germline ends came to 14 bases. Here the CDR3 reads CASRTQDRPYEQYF. In DNA, the CDR3 is TGTGCCAGCAGAACTCAGGACAGACCCTACGAGCAGTACTTC.

This chain joins TRBV10-3 and TRBJ1-2, with 7 bases that match TRBD1. Germline CDR1 ENHRY, CDR2 SYGVKD. J was trimmed by 4 bases and V by 5 bases; bases with no gene match: 7. This CDR3 has 14 amino acids. CDR3 nucleotide sequence: TGTGCCATCAGTCCGGGACAGCAGAGCTATGGCTACACCTTC. Protein: CAISPGQQSYGYTF.

The chain combines TRBV19 with TRBJ2-5; D possibly corresponds to TRBD2 (6 bases). CDR1 LNHDA and CDR2 SQIVND come from the germline V gene (reference sequence). The CDR3 contains 13 residues. V shed 7 bases and J shed 5 bases, with 14 bases lying between them. CDR3 sequence reads: CASTLGGEETQYF. CDR3 nucleotides: TGTGCCAGTACCCTTGGCGGGGAGGAGACCCAGTACTTC.

V usage is TRBV12-5 and J usage is TRBJ2-7; 7 bases are a match to TRBD1. Germline V gene data show CDR1 as LGHNT and CDR2 as FRNRAP. This CDR3 comprises 14 residues. The junction had 11 bases not matched to a gene; V was cut back by 6 bases and J by 6 bases. This chain's CDR3 is CASGRSGGSGEQYF. The DNA for the CDR3 is TGTGCTAGTGGACGTTCAGGGGGTTCGGGCGAGCAGTACTTC.

The chain links TRBV5-4 to TRBJ2-5, with D tentatively TRBD2 (5 bases). This CDR3 contains 16 residues. CDR1 SGHNT and CDR2 YYREEE come from the germline V gene (reference sequence). V gave up 4 bases and J gave up 0 bases, with 16 bases separating them. The CDR3 loop reads CASSIRPGRNQETQYF. DNA for the CDR3: TGTGCCAGCAGCATTCGACCGGGGAGAAACCAAGAGACCCAGTACTTC. The full variable domain, with the rest looked up from reference TRBV5-4 and TRBJ2-5, is ETGVTQSPTHLIKTRGQQVTLRCSSQSGHNTVSWYQQALGQGPQFIFQYYREEENGRGNFPPRFSGLQFPNYSSELNVNALELDDSALYLCASSIRPGRNQETQYFGPGTRLLVL.

This sequence joins TRBV4-3 and TRBJ1-5; 7 positions agree with TRBD1. This CDR3 spans 17 amino acids. The junction had 9 bases not matched to a gene; V was cut back by 0 bases and J by 4 bases. Germline CDR1 is LGHNA and CDR2 is YSLEER. CDR3 nucleotides: TGCGCCAGCAGCCAAGATACGTACAGGGGTGGTAATCAGCCCCAGCATTTT. Amino acids: CASSQDTYRGGNQPQHF.

This clone was counted only a few times. The V call is TRBV29-1, the J call TRBJ2-7, with 8 bases that match TRBD2. The CDR3 runs 13 residues. Per the germline V gene, CDR1 is SQVTM and CDR2 is ANQGSEA. V was pared by 6 bases and J by 5 bases, with 9 bases of the junction left unmatched. This CDR3 is CSVTIGGGNEQYF. The CDR3 DNA reads TGCAGCGTCACCATCGGGGGGGGTAACGAGCAGTACTTC.

The chain carries TRBV9 and TRBJ2-3; no clear D gene. Per germline, CDR1 SGDLS and CDR2 YYNGEE. The CDR3 is 13 residues long. V shed 4 bases and J shed 0 bases, with 6 bases lying between them. CDR3 nucleotide sequence: TGTGCCAGCAGCCCTCCTAGCACAGATACGCAGTATTTT. Amino acid sequence: CASSPPSTDTQYF.

The chain carries TRBV7-2 and TRBJ2-3; unclear D gene. Per the germline V gene, CDR1 is SGHTA and CDR2 is FQGNSA. CDR3 size: 16 residues. Trimming took off 1 base at V and 2 bases at J, with 13 bases between the two ends. In DNA form, the CDR3 reads TGTGCCAGCAGCTTAGGAGGTTATGGCTTCACAGATACGCAGTATTTT. Translation: CASSLGGYGFTDTQYF. The full variable domain, rest sourced from reference TRBV7-2 and TRBJ2-3, is GAGVSQSPSNKVTEKGKDVELRCDPISGHTALYWYRQSLGQGLEFLIYFQGNSAPDKSGLPSDRFSAERTGGSVSTLTIQRTQQEDSAVYLCASSLGGYGFTDTQYFGPGTRLTVL.

The chain couples TRBV6-1 to TRBJ2-7; D gene ambiguous. The ends were cut back, 6 bases at V and 2 bases at J, with 17 bases in the middle. The V gene's germline CDR1 is MNHNS and CDR2 SASEGT. The CDR3 totals 15 residues. CDR3 bases: TGTGCCAGCAGCGTTCAGGCCTACTCCCCCTACGAGCAGTACTTC. This encodes CASSVQAYSPYEQYF.

The chain couples TRBV4-1 to TRBJ2-3; D possibly corresponds to TRBD1 (6 bases). Trimming removed 5 bases at V and 4 bases at J, with 10 bases between. This CDR3 comprises 13 residues. Germline-derived CDR1 and CDR2 are MGHRA and YSYEKL. In DNA, the CDR3 is TGCGCCAGCAGCGCCCCAGGGGCAGATACGCAGTATTTT. Its protein product is CASSAPGADTQYF.

V gene TRBV7-8 combines with J gene TRBJ2-7, with D unclear. Trimming shortened V by 1 base and J by 4 bases, and 11 bases separated the two germline ends. The germline V gene has CDR1 SGHVS and CDR2 FQNEAQ. The CDR3 extends over 14 amino acids. CDR3 residues: CASSLVRGLYEQYF. The CDR3 nucleotides read TGTGCCAGCAGCTTAGTTAGAGGTCTGTACGAGCAGTACTTC.

J is TRBJ2-7 and V is TRBV21-1; the table's TRBD1 call for D was not verified on the DNA. TRBV21-1 is noted as a pseudogene. The CDR3 covers 17 residues. The DNA for the CDR3 is TGTGCCAGCAGCAAATCCACCGGGACAGGGGCCTCCTACGAGCAGTACTTC. Protein sequence: CASSKSTGTGASYEQYF.

This chain joins TRBV18 and TRBJ2-3; 8 bases agree with TRBD2. CDR3 length equals 16 residues. The junction had 8 bases not matched to a gene; V was cut back by 4 bases and J by 2 bases. The germline V gene has CDR1 KGHSH and CDR2 LQKENI. The CDR3 sequence: CASSLTAGALTDTQYF. CDR3 coding DNA: TGTGCCAGCTCACTAACAGCGGGGGCCCTCACAGATACGCAGTATTTT.

The chain couples TRBV28 to TRBJ1-3, with D hard to call. This CDR3 has 13 amino acids. Germline V gene sequence: CDR1 MDHEN, CDR2 SYDVKM. The V end was cut by 7 bases, the J end by 4 bases, with 11 bases between. CDR3 nucleotides: TGTGCCAGCACCCTCCTAGAGGGAAACACCATATATTTT. Translated: CASTLLEGNTIYF.

The chain carries TRBV15 and TRBJ1-6, with TRBD1 matching over 10 bases. The germline V gene has CDR1 LNHNV and CDR2 YYDKDF (reference sequence). This CDR3 is built from 15 residues. V lost 0 bases and J lost 9; bases outside the gene matches: 2. This CDR3 reads CATSREGTGVSPLHF. Here the CDR3 DNA reads TGTGCCACCAGCAGAGAAGGGACAGGGGTTTCACCCCTCCACTTT.

This clone was observed a few times. At one end the junction does not follow the germline gene, possibly because of a read error. V is TRBV18 and J is TRBJ2-4; 8 nucleotides line up with TRBD2. The CDR3 runs 12 residues. Germline CDR1 KGHSH, CDR2 LQKENI. CDR3 amino acids: CASSPAGGVYHF. DNA for the CDR3: TGTGCCAGCTCACCTGCGGGGGGAGTCTACCACTTC.

J is TRBJ2-3 and V is TRBV5-1, with D possibly TRBD2 on 5 matching bases. Trimming took off 0 bases at V and 0 bases at J, with 11 bases between the two ends. This CDR3 is 16 amino acids long. Per germline, CDR1 SGHRS and CDR2 YFSETQ. The chain's CDR3 is CASSLVVATSTDTQYF. The CDR3 DNA is TGCGCCAGCAGCTTGGTGGTAGCGACTAGCACAGATACGCAGTATTTT.

On this clone itself: The junction and the germline gene differ at one end; a read error may be behind it. This chain links TRBV2 with TRBJ2-2; 7 bases agree with TRBD1. The germline V gene encodes CDR1 SNHLY and CDR2 FYNNEI. The CDR3 totals 15 residues. The CDR3: CASSEGTVNTGELFF. CDR3 sequence (DNA): TGTGCCAGCAGCGAAGGGACAGTTAACACCGGGGAGCTGTTTTTT.